A single sample is the source of the 32 T cell receptor beta chains below, sequenced in a study of blood T cell repertoires in COVID-19. TCRdb's copy holds only in-frame clones and misses some; the assay was immunoSEQ multiplex PCR. The data hold under 450,000 clones, with around 88% observed a single time. Sequenced sample: peripheral blood. Receptors were obtained from a woman aged 50 to 65 with COVID-19, enrolled during active disease.

CDR3 in DNA: TGTGCCAGCAGCTGGAGAGGGGGCTCCAAGGTTCAGGGGGGAATTACAGATACGCAGTATTTT. This codes for CASSWRGGSKVQGGITDTQYF. V is TRBV6-6 and J is TRBJ2-3, with D maybe TRBD1 (7 bases). CDR1 and CDR2 (germline): MNHNY, SVGAGI (reference sequence). Trimming removed 6 bases at V and 3 bases at J, with 34 bases between. The CDR3 is made up of 21 amino acids.

This chain joins TRBV6-2 or TRBV6-3 and TRBJ1-4; no firm D call. Germline CDR1 and CDR2: MNHEY and SVGEGT. V was cut by 6 bases and J by 8 bases, with 10 bases left in between. The CDR3 consists of 12 residues. CDR3 protein: CASSPEQEKLFF. For the CDR3, the DNA is TGTGCCAGCAGCCCGGAACAGGAAAAACTGTTTTTT.

CDR3 amino acids: CASSWERGDTDTQYF. The CDR3 region has the DNA TGTGCCAGCAGCTGGGAGCGGGGGGACACAGATACGCAGTATTTT. The chain employs TRBV5-5 and TRBJ2-3, with 9 bases lining up with TRBD2. CDR3 length: 15 residues. CDR1 and CDR2 (germline): SGHKS, YYEKEE (reference sequence). The V segment lost 3 bases and the J segment 2 bases; nucleotides outside the gene matches: 4.

A single count supports this clone. CDR3 nucleotide sequence: TGTGCCAGCAGCGCGACCCGAGGACAGGGGGACGAGCAGTACTTC. It encodes CASSATRGQGDEQYF. The chain couples TRBV27 to TRBJ2-7; TRBD1 aligns across 10 bases. After removal of 6 bases from V and 5 bases from J, the junction contained 10 bases not matched to a gene. The CDR3 contains 15 residues. Germline V gives CDR1 MNHEY, CDR2 SMNVEV (reference sequence).

Written as DNA, the CDR3 is TGTGCCAGCAGTTACGAGGGACAGGGGTATTATGGCTACACCTTC. Its translation is CASSYEGQGYYGYTF. The chain links TRBV6-5 to TRBJ1-2, with 10 bases aligning to TRBD1. Germline V gene sequence: CDR1 MNHEY, CDR2 SVGAGI. J gave up 5 bases and V 2 bases, and 5 bases lay outside the gene matches. The CDR3 is 15 amino acids.

This clone was seen a handful of times. CDR3 DNA sequence: TGTGCCAGCAGCTTACAGGGCTCTGGAAACACCATATATTTT. Translation: CASSLQGSGNTIYF. The chain is built from TRBV11-2 and TRBJ1-3, with TRBD1 as a possible D gene (5 bases). V shed 2 bases and J shed 0 bases, with 5 bases lying between them. The CDR3 runs to 14 residues. Germline-derived CDR1 and CDR2 are SGHAT and FQNNGV.

The V and J genes are TRBV27 and TRBJ1-2; 8 positions agree with TRBD1. Germline CDR1 reads MNHEY; CDR2 reads SMNVEV (reference sequence). Trimming removed 2 bases from V and 8 bases from J; junction bases left unmatched: 13. CDR3 length equals 16 residues. In nucleotides, the CDR3 is TGTGCCAGCAGTTTACAGGGGGCGACCGGGGCTCGGGGCTACACCTTC. Translation gives CASSLQGATGARGYTF.

V gene TRBV6-5 combines with J gene TRBJ1-1; D remains ambiguous. The CDR3 contains 13 residues. The germline gives CDR1 MNHEY, CDR2 SVGAGI. Trimming removed 1 base at V and 4 bases at J, with 7 bases between. In nucleotides, the CDR3 is TGTGCCAGCAGTTACTTAGTGAGCACTGAAGCTTTCTTT. Amino acids: CASSYLVSTEAFF.

The chain couples TRBV6-4 to TRBJ1-2; D is uncertain. CDR1 and CDR2 from the germline V gene are MRHNA and SNTAGT. The CDR3 totals 13 residues. V shed 2 bases and J shed 4 bases, with 8 bases lying between them. The CDR3 DNA follows: TGTGCCAGCAGTGACCCCGCGGTCTATGGCTACACCTTC. Translation gives CASSDPAVYGYTF.

This sequence joins TRBV7-9 and TRBJ2-7; 8 bases are a match to TRBD2. The CDR3 spans 17 residues. Germline-derived CDR1 and CDR2 are SEHNR and FQNEAQ (reference sequence). J lost 5 bases, V lost 0 bases, and 12 bases had no gene match. CDR3 loop: CASSLARPKRGNNEQYF. The CDR3 nucleotides read TGTGCCAGCAGCTTAGCCCGGCCCAAGCGGGGGAATAACGAGCAGTACTTC.

V is TRBV25-1 and J is TRBJ1-1; D not certain. CDR3 length equals 11 residues. The germline gives CDR1 MGHDK, CDR2 SYGVNS. V was shortened by 3 bases and J by 8 bases, with 7 bases between the two germline ends. The CDR3 region has the DNA TGTGCCAGCAGTGAGGACTTGGAAGCTTTCTTT. Amino acids: CASSEDLEAFF.

This CDR3 is CASSLSGGELFF. The CDR3 coding sequence is TGTGCCAGCAGCTTAAGCGGAGGGGAGCTGTTTTTT. The J gene is TRBJ2-2, the V gene TRBV7-9; TRBD2 is a possible D gene (5 bases). The germline V and J ends were trimmed by 2 bases and 8 bases, with 6 bases remaining between them. The length of the CDR3 is 12 residues. Germline CDR1 is SEHNR and CDR2 is FQNEAQ (reference sequence).

V is TRBV5-4 and J is TRBJ1-1; 8 nucleotides match TRBD1. Looked up from germline, CDR1 is SGHNT and CDR2 is YYREEE (reference sequence). The CDR3 runs 15 residues. With V trimmed by 2 bases and J by 0 bases, 3 bases remained unmatched. CDR3 protein: CASSFDRGLNTEAFF. For the CDR3, the DNA is TGTGCCAGCAGCTTCGACAGGGGACTGAACACTGAAGCTTTCTTT.

The chain carries TRBV9 and TRBJ1-2; 9 nucleotides line up with TRBD1. CDR1 and CDR2 from the germline V gene are SGDLS and YYNGEE. After removal of 4 bases from V and 1 base from J, the junction contained 11 bases not matched to a gene. The CDR3 consists of 17 residues. The CDR3 DNA sequence: TGTGCCAGCAGCCAACCCAAACAGGGGGCATTTAACTATGGCTACACCTTC. The encoded protein is CASSQPKQGAFNYGYTF.

This rearrangement joins TRBV18 to TRBJ1-3, with a possible D match to TRBD1 (6 bases). This CDR3 comprises 16 residues. V lost 2 bases, J lost 0 bases, and 11 bases lay in between. Germline CDR1 reads KGHSH; CDR2 reads LQKENI. The CDR3 DNA reads TGTGCCAGCTCACCAGCAACAGGGTACTCTGGAAACACCATATATTTT. The encoded protein is CASSPATGYSGNTIYF. Full variable domain (outside the CDR3, taken from reference TRBV18 and TRBJ1-3): NAGVMQNPRHLVRRRGQEARLRCSPMKGHSHVYWYRQLPEEGLKFMVYLQKENIIDESGMPKERFSAEFPKEGPSILRIQQVVRGDSAAYFCASSPATGYSGNTIYFGEGSWLTVV.

This chain connects TRBV25-1 to TRBJ1-2, with D maybe TRBD1 (5 bases). Germline assignment: CDR1 MGHDK and CDR2 SYGVNS. The V gene lost 0 bases and the J gene lost 8 bases, with 16 bases spanning the gap. The CDR3 is 15 residues long. The CDR3 loop reads CASSEYSRTSNGYTF. CDR3 nucleotides: TGTGCCAGCAGTGAATACTCGCGGACATCGAACGGCTACACCTTC.

CDR3 sequence (DNA): TGTGCCTGGAGTGACGGGGGCTCTGGAAACACCATATATTTT. This gives the protein CAWSDGGSGNTIYF. The J gene is TRBJ1-3, the V gene TRBV30, with D maybe TRBD1 (5 bases). The CDR3 has 14 amino acids. V was pared by 1 base and J by 0 bases, with 7 bases between. Germline V gives CDR1 GTSNPN, CDR2 SVGIG (reference sequence).

This clone came up a few times. This chain uses TRBV6-5 with TRBJ1-2, with TRBD1 matching over 9 bases. J gave up 7 bases and V 7 bases, and 13 bases lay outside the gene matches. The CDR3 runs to 15 residues. CDR1 is MNHEY, CDR2 SVGAGI, per germline. The chain's CDR3 is CASKDRGLLLGGYTF. In nucleotides, the CDR3 is TGTGCCAGCAAGGACAGGGGCCTTCTCCTGGGTGGCTACACCTTC.

The V call is TRBV7-2, the J call TRBJ2-6; weak D call: TRBD2 (6 bases). The germline V and J ends were trimmed by 1 base and 0 bases, with 10 bases remaining between them. The CDR3 runs 17 residues. CDR1 is SGHTA and CDR2 is FQGNSA in the germline V gene. Here the CDR3 reads CASSLDRGVSGANVLTF. CDR3 nucleotides: TGTGCCAGCAGCTTAGACCGCGGGGTCTCTGGGGCCAACGTCCTGACTTTC.

The chain couples TRBV10-2 to TRBJ1-2; 9 nucleotides match TRBD1. With 2 bases clipped from V and 6 bases from J, the junction kept 10 bases outside the gene matches. The CDR3 contains 16 residues. From germline, CDR1 is WSHSY and CDR2 SAAADI. CDR3 DNA: TGCGCCAGCAGTGAGGCGCCCGGGACAGGGCGGAATGGCTACACCTTC. It translates to CASSEAPGTGRNGYTF.

The V call is TRBV7-9, the J call TRBJ1-2; tentative D call: TRBD1 (6 bases). Germline CDR1 is SEHNR and CDR2 is FQNEAQ (reference sequence). This CDR3 spans 14 amino acids. Trimming cost V 6 bases and J 8 bases, with 19 bases left between them. CDR3 bases: TGTGCCAGCAGTGTCGTGGGACAAGGATTAGGCTACACCTTC. It translates to CASSVVGQGLGYTF.

This clone appeared once. The same CDR3 also results from other DNA sequences found in this sample. CDR3 coding DNA: TGCGCCAGCAGCTTGGGGCCCACAGATACGCAGTATTTT. Its protein product is CASSLGPTDTQYF. The rearrangement uses TRBV5-1 and TRBJ2-3; D gene ambiguous. V was pared by 0 bases and J by 2 bases, with 4 bases between. This CDR3 comprises 13 residues. CDR1 is SGHRS and CDR2 is YFSETQ in the germline V gene.

V gene TRBV5-4 combines with J gene TRBJ2-7; D may be TRBD1 (5 bases). Looked up from germline, CDR1 is SGHNT and CDR2 is YYREEE (reference sequence). The CDR3 extends over 11 amino acids. V lost 0 bases, J lost 10 bases, and 8 bases lay in between. This chain's CDR3 is CASSLGGSQYF. The CDR3 nucleotides read TGTGCCAGCAGCTTGGGGGGCTCCCAGTACTTC.

The genes are TRBV19 and TRBJ2-1, with TRBD1 matching 10 bases. The CDR3 runs to 15 residues. Trimming removed 10 bases from V and 5 bases from J; junction bases left unmatched: 11. Germline loops: CDR1 LNHDA, CDR2 SQIVND (reference sequence). CDR3 in DNA: TGTGCCACACGCTCGGACAGGGGGTCTGACAATGAGCAGTTCTTC. Translated, it gives CATRSDRGSDNEQFF.

The J gene is TRBJ2-3, the V gene TRBV19; 7 positions match TRBD1. Germline CDR1 reads LNHDA; CDR2 reads SQIVND (reference sequence). CDR3 length equals 15 residues. The V gene end was trimmed by 3 bases and the J gene end by 3 bases; junction bases not matched to a gene: 6. The CDR3 region is CASSIQGESTDTQYF. The CDR3 bases are TGTGCCAGTAGTATTCAGGGGGAGTCAACAGATACGCAGTATTTT.

This chain uses TRBV10-3 with TRBJ2-3; 10 bases are shared with TRBD2. CDR1 is ENHRY, CDR2 SYGVKD, per germline. V dropped 9 bases and J dropped 6; count of bases not matched to a gene: 15. This CDR3 contains 16 residues. The CDR3 here is CAMGPLASGGADTQYF. The DNA for the CDR3 is TGTGCCATGGGGCCCTTGGCGAGCGGGGGGGCGGATACGCAGTATTTT.

The chain has TRBV24-1 and TRBJ2-3; maybe TRBD2 (6 bases). The CDR3 has 17 residues. The germline V gene encodes CDR1 KGHDR and CDR2 SFDVKD. The V and J ends lost 12 bases and 3 bases respectively, with 27 bases between them. CDR3 DNA: TGTGCCCCACAGGTTTGCGGGGACGGAAGAAAAACAGATACGCAGTATTTT. Protein sequence: CAPQVCGDGRKTDTQYF.

The chain has TRBV5-1 and TRBJ1-2; weak D call: TRBD1 (5 bases). The CDR3 is 13 amino acids. CDR1 is SGHRS and CDR2 is YFSETQ in the germline V gene. The V and J ends lost 5 bases and 4 bases respectively, with 12 bases between them. This CDR3 reads CASSSGLAYGYTF. The CDR3 nucleotides read TGCGCCAGCAGTTCGGGACTCGCCTATGGCTACACCTTC.

The gene calls are TRBV19 and TRBJ1-5, with 12 bases fitting TRBD1. The germline V gene has CDR1 LNHDA and CDR2 SQIVND (reference sequence). Trimming took 5 bases from V and 3 from J; bases not matched to a gene: 5. This CDR3 spans 16 amino acids. CDR3 sequence: CASSPGTGGSNQPQHF. DNA for the CDR3: TGTGCCAGTAGTCCCGGGACAGGGGGCTCCAATCAGCCCCAGCATTTT.

The J gene is TRBJ1-1, the V gene TRBV6-4; D is undetermined. The V gene lost 5 bases and the J gene lost 2 bases, with 9 bases spanning the gap. Germline V lookup: CDR1 MRHNA, CDR2 SNTAGT. This CDR3 region has 13 residues. DNA for the CDR3: TGTGCCAGCAGTCCCGAGATTAACACTGAAGCTTTCTTT. This translates into CASSPEINTEAFF.

The chain combines TRBV10-3 with TRBJ2-1; maybe TRBD1 (7 bases). Germline V CDR1 and CDR2: ENHRY, SYGVKD. The CDR3 totals 15 residues. V was clipped by 0 bases and J by 6 bases, with 12 bases between them. In DNA, the CDR3 is TGTGCCATCAGTGAGTCGGTGGAGGGGGCCAATGAGCAGTTCTTC. It specifies CAISESVEGANEQFF.

The gene calls are TRBV4-1 and TRBJ2-1; the match to TRBD2 covers 13 bases. The CDR3 contains 16 residues. Trimming took 4 bases from V and 9 from J; bases not matched to a gene: 9. Germline CDR1 reads MGHRA; CDR2 reads YSYEKL. DNA for the CDR3: TGCGCCAGCAGCCGACCGGGACTAGCGGGATTTCTTGAGCAGTTCTTC. Translated, it gives CASSRPGLAGFLEQFF.